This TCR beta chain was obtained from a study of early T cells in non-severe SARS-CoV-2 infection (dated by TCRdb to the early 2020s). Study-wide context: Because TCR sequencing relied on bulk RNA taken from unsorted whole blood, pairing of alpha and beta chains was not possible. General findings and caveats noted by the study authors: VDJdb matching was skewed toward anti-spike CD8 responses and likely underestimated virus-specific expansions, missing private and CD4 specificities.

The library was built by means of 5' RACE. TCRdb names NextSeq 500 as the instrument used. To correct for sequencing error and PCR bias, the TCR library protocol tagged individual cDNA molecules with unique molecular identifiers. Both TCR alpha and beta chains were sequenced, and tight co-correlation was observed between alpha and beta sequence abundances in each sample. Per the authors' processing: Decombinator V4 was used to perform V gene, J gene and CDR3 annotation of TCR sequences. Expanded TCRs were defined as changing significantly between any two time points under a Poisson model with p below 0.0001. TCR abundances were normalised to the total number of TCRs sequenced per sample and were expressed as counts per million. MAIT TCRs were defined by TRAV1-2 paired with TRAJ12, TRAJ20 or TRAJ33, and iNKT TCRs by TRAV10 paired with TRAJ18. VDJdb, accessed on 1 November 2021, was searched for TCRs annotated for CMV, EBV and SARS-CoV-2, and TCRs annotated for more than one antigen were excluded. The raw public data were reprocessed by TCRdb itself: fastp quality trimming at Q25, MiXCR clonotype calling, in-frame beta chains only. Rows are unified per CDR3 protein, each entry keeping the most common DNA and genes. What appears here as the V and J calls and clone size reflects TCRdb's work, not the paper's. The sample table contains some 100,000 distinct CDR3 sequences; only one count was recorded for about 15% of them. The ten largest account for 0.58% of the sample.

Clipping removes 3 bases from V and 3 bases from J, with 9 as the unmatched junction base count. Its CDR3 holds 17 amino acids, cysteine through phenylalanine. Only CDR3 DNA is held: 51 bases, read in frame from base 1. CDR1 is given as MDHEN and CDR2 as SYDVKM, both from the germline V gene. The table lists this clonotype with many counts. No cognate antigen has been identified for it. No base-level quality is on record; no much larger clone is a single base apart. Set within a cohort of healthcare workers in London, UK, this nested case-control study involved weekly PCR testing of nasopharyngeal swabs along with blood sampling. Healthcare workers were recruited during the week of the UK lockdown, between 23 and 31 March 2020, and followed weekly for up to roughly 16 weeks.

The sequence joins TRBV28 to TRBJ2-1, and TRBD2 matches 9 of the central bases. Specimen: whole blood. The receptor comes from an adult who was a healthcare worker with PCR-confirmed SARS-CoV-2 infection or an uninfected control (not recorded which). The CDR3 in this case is CASSFLFRAGGYNEQFF. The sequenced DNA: TGTGCCAGCAGTTTTTTGTTCAGAGCGGGGGGCTACAATGAGCAGTTCTTC.